The sequence of this TCR beta chain was determined in a study of blood T cell repertoires in COVID-19. Overall study: Acute and convalescent COVID-19 samples came from the United States, Italy and Spain. T cells, B-cell-depleted T cells, or PBMCs provided the cDNA or gDNA that served as material.

CDR1 LNHDA and CDR2 SQIVND come from the germline V gene (reference sequence). CDR3 length equals 13 residues. V dropped 5 bases and J dropped 8; count of bases not matched to a gene: 7. As originally analysed: Reference gene primer amplification gave nucleated cell count estimates. Clones were sequenced by immunoSEQ multiplex PCR, and TCRdb holds only the in-frame ones, with some missing. For V, J and clone size, that table is used; D and trimming come from the DNA. The sample consists of around 43,000 clones, approximately 89% of them appearing once. Sequencing was carried out using peripheral blood. The chain links TRBV19 to TRBJ1-2; 8 nucleotides agree with TRBD1. The TCR comes from a woman aged 70-85 years with acute or convalescent COVID-19. Written as DNA, the CDR3 is TGTGCCAGTAGTCCAGGGGGCGCAGTGGGCTACACCTTC. This gives the protein CASSPGGAVGYTF.